This T cell receptor beta chain originates from a study of beta chain features in type 1 diabetes. This clone was seen a handful of times. The antigen remains undetermined. The study, taken as a whole, reports: TCRB CDR3s from Type 1 diabetes patients were moderately but significantly shorter in all four CD4+ subsets.

Expressed TCRB transcripts were sequenced after all isolated RNA was converted to cDNA. Libraries were prepared by immunoSEQ multiplex PCR; TCRdb keeps only in-frame clonotypes and omits some of them. The sample records almost 350,000 clones, approximately 10% being singletons. The material sequenced was central memory CD4+ T cells from blood. The source is a man aged 25-45 years with type 1 diabetes.

CDR3 amino acids: CASSQDERGDTEAFF. The DNA for the CDR3 is TGCGCCAGCAGCCAAGATGAAAGAGGGGATACTGAAGCTTTCTTT. The chain joins TRBV4-1 to TRBJ1-1, with a possible D match to TRBD1 (5 bases). The CDR3 runs to 15 residues. The V and J ends lost 0 bases and 5 bases respectively, with 13 bases between them. Germline values: CDR1 MGHRA, CDR2 YSYEKL.